The clone carrying this T cell receptor beta chain has a single count. This entry comes from a study of blood T cell repertoires in COVID-19. The germline V gene has CDR1 SNHLY and CDR2 FYNNEI. The CDR3 consists of 14 residues. Germline trimming cut 6 bases from V and 6 bases from J; bases unmatched to any gene: 5. Assay used: immunoSEQ multiplex PCR; TCRdb lists only in-frame clones, some missing. Found here are approximately 70,000 clones, roughly three quarters of them singletons; the top ten hold approximately 6%. This receptor was identified in a woman aged 55-75 years with acute or convalescent COVID-19. The chain uses TRBV2 and TRBJ1-5, with 10 positions matching TRBD1. The sequencing sample was made of peripheral blood. CDR3 protein: CASRGTGVGQPQHF. CDR3 nucleotides: TGTGCCAGCAGGGGGACAGGGGTAGGTCAGCCCCAGCATTTT.